The 4 T cell receptor beta chains in this list originate from one sample, sequenced in a study of blood T cell repertoires in COVID-19. Clones were sequenced by immunoSEQ multiplex PCR, and TCRdb holds only the in-frame ones, with some missing. Of about 29,000 clones in the sample, 70% to 90% were seen once. The sequenced sample was peripheral blood. The receptors stem from a woman at least 80 years old with COVID-19, enrolled during active disease.

The genes are TRBV5-5 and TRBJ2-5; no clear D. The germline V and J ends were trimmed by 4 bases and 2 bases, with 6 bases remaining between them. Germline V gene sequence: CDR1 SGHKS, CDR2 YYEKEE (reference sequence). The CDR3 covers 12 residues. The CDR3 nucleotides are TGTGCCAGCAGCGCTATGCAAGAGACCCAGTACTTC. The encoded protein is CASSAMQETQYF.

The chain recombines TRBV18 with TRBJ2-7; TRBD2 agrees at 7 bases. The CDR3 has 13 amino acids. The germline V gene encodes CDR1 KGHSH and CDR2 LQKENI. Losses at the gene ends were 6 bases for V and 1 base for J; bases not matched to a gene: 3. CDR3 in amino acids: CASSRRESYEQYF. The CDR3 DNA reads as TGTGCCAGCTCCAGGCGGGAGTCCTACGAGCAGTACTTC.

The rearrangement joins TRBV19 to TRBJ2-5, with 13 bases that match TRBD2. J gave up 3 bases and V 3 bases, and 1 base lay outside the gene matches. CDR1 is LNHDA and CDR2 is SQIVND in the germline V gene (reference sequence). The CDR3 covers 15 residues. CDR3 residues: CASSMTSGGKETQYF. DNA of the CDR3: TGTGCCAGTAGTATGACTAGCGGGGGGAAAGAGACCCAGTACTTC.

The V call is TRBV12-3 or TRBV12-4, the J call TRBJ2-5; the match to TRBD1 covers 10 bases. The CDR3 sequence is 13 residues long. Losses at the gene ends were 5 bases for V and 13 bases for J; bases not matched to a gene: 10. The CDR3 sequence: CASSLRGQGRLYF. CDR3 DNA sequence: TGTGCCAGCAGTCTTCGGGGACAGGGGCGGTTGTACTTC.